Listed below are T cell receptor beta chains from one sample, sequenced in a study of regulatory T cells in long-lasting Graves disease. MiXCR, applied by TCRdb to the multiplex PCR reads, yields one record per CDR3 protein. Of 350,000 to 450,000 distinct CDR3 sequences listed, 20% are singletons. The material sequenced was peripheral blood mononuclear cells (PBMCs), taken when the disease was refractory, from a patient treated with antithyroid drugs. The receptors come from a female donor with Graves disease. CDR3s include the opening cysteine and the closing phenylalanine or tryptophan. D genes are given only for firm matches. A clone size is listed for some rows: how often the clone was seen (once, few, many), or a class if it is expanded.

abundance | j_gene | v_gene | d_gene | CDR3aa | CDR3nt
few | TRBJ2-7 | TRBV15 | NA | CATSAVPGETYEQYF | TGTGCCACCAGCGCGGTTCCGGGAGAGACCTACGAGCAGTACTTC
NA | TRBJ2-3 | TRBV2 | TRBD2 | CATTRGEHTDTQYF | TGTGCCACTACGCGGGGGGAACACACAGATACGCAGTATTTT
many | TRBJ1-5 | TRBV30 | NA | CAWSVRHGGRSNQPQHF | TGTGCCTGGAGTGTACGGCATGGGGGAAGGAGCAATCAGCCCCAGCATTTT
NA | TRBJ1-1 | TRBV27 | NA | CASSRVANTEAFF | TGTGCCAGCAGTAGGGTGGCGAACACTGAAGCTTTCTTT
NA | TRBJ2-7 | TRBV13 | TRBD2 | CACSGGLAGGEQYF | TGTGCCTGCAGCGGGGGACTAGCGGGAGGCGAGCAGTACTTC
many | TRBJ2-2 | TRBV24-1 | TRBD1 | CATSDDYGQGRGELFF | TGTGCCACCAGTGATGACTATGGACAGGGTAGAGGGGAGCTGTTTTTT
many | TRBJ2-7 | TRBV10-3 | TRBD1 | CAISESRRGSYEQYF | TGTGCCATCAGTGAGTCTCGCAGGGGGTCCTACGAGCAGTACTTC
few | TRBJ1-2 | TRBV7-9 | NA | CASSLDGRGDYGYTF | TGTGCCAGCAGCTTAGATGGCCGGGGGGACTATGGCTACACCTTC
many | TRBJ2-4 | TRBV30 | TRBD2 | CAWSVGRLPGKRDHIQYF | TGTGCCTGGAGTGTTGGTAGACTCCCTGGGAAGCGGGACCACATTCAGTACTTC
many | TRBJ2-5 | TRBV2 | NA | CASSPPLGVQETQYF | TGTGCCAGCAGTCCCCCGTTAGGGGTGCAAGAGACCCAGTACTTC
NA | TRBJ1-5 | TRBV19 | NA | CASRTGHNSNQPQHF | TGTGCCAGTAGGACGGGACACAATAGCAATCAGCCCCAGCATTTT